This TCR beta chain comes out of a study of blood T cell repertoires in COVID-19 (dated by TCRdb to 2018 to 2020). With regard to the full study: Collaborator samples came from the United States, Italy and Spain and covered acute and convalescent phases of COVID-19. The prospective study material was composed of cDNA or gDNA derived from T cells, B-cell-depleted T cells, or PBMCs. Subjects who had been exposed to COVID-19, were actively infected with it, or had recovered from it provided the deeply sampled blood TCRbeta repertoires that made up the dataset. A freely available public database, intended as a resource for researchers studying the immune response to SARS-CoV-2, is where the repertoires were released. Samples were obtained from the ongoing ImmuneRACE study (first 160 participants) and from some 1,300 subjects provided by 6 global collaborators. A de-identified subject ID, COVID-19 status, age in years and sex were almost always included in the sample metadata. HLA class I and class II types, where available, came from metadata supplied by the sample provider rather than from assay-based typing. Results and caveats for the whole study, not just this receptor: How much clinical and demographic metadata was included differed by source and by participant, and the metadata was provided uncurated.

As regards this clone: The antigen this receptor binds is unknown. No much larger clone exists at a distance of one base, and base qualities are not known.

The V end gives up 1 base and the J end 5 bases, leaving 7 bases in the junction not matched to a gene. CDR1 and CDR2 are drawn from the germline V gene: SGHDT, YYEEEE. Including the terminal cysteine and phenylalanine, the CDR3 comprises 17 residues. Only the CDR3 region is kept as DNA, spanning 51 bases read in frame from base 1. TCRbeta CDR3 regions were amplified from genomic DNA by means of the immunoSEQ Assay, a bias-controlled multiplex PCR. The original methods were these. Nucleated cell counts per sample were estimated from amplification of reference gene primers within the assay. Sequence reads were collapsed and filtered to measure the absolute abundance of every unique TCRbeta CDR3 rearrangement. For each sample, productive Simpson clonality was calculated as the square root of Simpson's diversity index across productive rearrangements. In TCRdb, the immuneACCESS table is reduced to in-frame sequences with V and J assigned. These tables do not hold every clone; where another copy was compared, an unresolved V gene accounts for under half, and the others remain unexplained. That table gives V, J and clone size, and the DNA gave D and trimming. The table for this sample lists 140,000 to 150,000 clones; 80% to 90% of them were counted only once. The ten largest clonotypes hold 2.6% of the sample.

Each collaborating institution followed its own protocols to collect whole blood in K2EDTA tubes. For TCRbeta analysis, collaborators shipped samples in one of three forms: frozen whole blood, isolated PBMCs, or DNA extracted from either of those sample types. The sequenced sample was peripheral blood. The clonotype originates from a human donor with acute or convalescent COVID-19. The donor label of this sample is uncertain. The V gene is TRBV5-6 and the J gene is TRBJ2-2; a stretch of 11 junction bases matches TRBD2. The nucleotide sequence is given as TGTGCCAGCAGCTTGCCCCCAGGGACTAGCGGAACCGGGGAGCTGTTTTTT. Translated, it gives CASSLPPGTSGTGELFF.